A selection of T cell receptor beta chains follows, all from one sample in a study of blood T cells in healthy people across ages. TCRdb independently ran MiXCR on the 5' RACE reads; one entry per CDR3 protein. Here the sample spans some 370,000 distinct CDR3 sequences, approximately 47% being singletons. Sample: blood. The receptors stem from a man aged 55 to 70 in good health. Each CDR3 is given with its conserved first and last residue. The D gene is left open where the match is weak. Size is omitted from some rows. Given values are once, few, many or a class for expanded clones.

D gene	clone size	J gene	V gene	CDR3 DNA	CDR3 protein
NA	NA	TRBJ2-4	TRBV9	TGTGCCAGCAGCGTAGAAGGGCAGGGGAGAAACATTCAGTACTTC	CASSVEGQGRNIQYF
TRBD1	NA	TRBJ2-3	TRBV15	TGTGCCACCAGCAGCCGCGGACAGGGGATGACAGATACGCAGTATTTT	CATSSRGQGMTDTQYF
TRBD1	few	TRBJ2-7	TRBV6-6	TGTGCCAGCAGTTACCCTGGACAGGGGGTCTCCTACGAGCAGTACTTC	CASSYPGQGVSYEQYF
NA	few	TRBJ1-5	TRBV12-3/TRBV12-4	TGTGCCAGCCACACAGGGTTCAATCAGCCCCAGCATTTT	CASHTGFNQPQHF
NA	NA	TRBJ1-2	TRBV28	TGTGCCACCCATGGAATCGGATATGGCTACACCTTC	CATHGIGYGYTF
TRBD1	NA	TRBJ2-7	TRBV7-9	TGTGCCAGCGCCACCGGGACAGTAAACTACGAGCAGTACTTC	CASATGTVNYEQYF
NA	few	TRBJ2-4	TRBV4-2	TGTGCCAGCAGCCAAGAGTGGGGGCCCAGTAAAGAGCAGTACTTC	CASSQEWGPSKEQYF
NA	NA	TRBJ1-2	TRBV2	TGTGCCAGCAGTGTGCAGAGTAACTATGGCTACACCTTC	CASSVQSNYGYTF
NA	NA	TRBJ1-5	TRBV29-1	TGCAGCGTTGATGCAGGGGCAAATCAGCCCCAGCATTTT	CSVDAGANQPQHF
NA	many	TRBJ2-7	TRBV4-2	TGTGCCAGCAGCCCAGGCATCTCCTACGAGCAGTACTTC	CASSPGISYEQYF
NA	NA	TRBJ1-1	TRBV20-1	TGCAGTGCTAGAGATTCCCGACAGGTCCCGAACACTGAAGCTTTCTTT	CSARDSRQVPNTEAFF
TRBD2	NA	TRBJ2-4	TRBV7-2	TGTGCCAGCAGCTTAGTTAGGGCTAGCGGGAGTTTTAGGTACTTC	CASSLVRASGSFRYF
NA	NA	TRBJ2-3	TRBV7-9	TGTGCCAGCAGCTTAGGACACCCGACAGATACGCAGTATTTT	CASSLGHPTDTQYF
TRBD1	NA	TRBJ1-1	TRBV12-3/TRBV12-4	TGTGCCAGCAGTTTTCCGGGACAGGGCTTGAAGACTGAAGCTTTCTTT	CASSFPGQGLKTEAFF
NA	few	TRBJ1-2	TRBV29-1	TGCAGCGTCGGTGGGTCACTCAGTCGTGGCTACACCTTC	CSVGGSLSRGYTF
NA	NA	TRBJ2-5	TRBV18	TGTGCCAGCTCACCACCGGACAGATTGGGAGAGACCCAGTACTTC	CASSPPDRLGETQYF
TRBD1	NA	TRBJ2-5	TRBV14	TGTGCCAGCAGCCAATCAGGGGGCAGCAACAATGAGCAGTACTTC	CASSQSGGSNNEQYF
NA	NA	TRBJ2-4	TRBV20-1	TGCAGTGCTAGAGATAGAGGCCTAAGGTACTTC	CSARDRGLRYF
NA	NA	TRBJ2-1	TRBV12-3/TRBV12-4	TGTGCCAGCACCTGGATGAATGCGGGGACATCCAGGGGGAATGAGCAGTTCTTC	CASTWMNAGTSRGNEQFF
NA	NA	TRBJ1-6	TRBV12-3/TRBV12-4	TGTGCCAGCAGCGGACAGTCAAATTCACCCCTCCACTTT	CASSGQSNSPLHF
NA	NA	TRBJ1-5	TRBV6-6	TGTGCCAGCAGTTACGAGGGATTAGGGAATCAGCCCCAGCATTTT	CASSYEGLGNQPQHF
NA	NA	TRBJ2-7	TRBV18	TGTGCCAGCTCGCCATTGCCTTGCGGGACGACCTACGAGCAGTACTTC	CASSPLPCGTTYEQYF
TRBD2	few	TRBJ2-5	TRBV6-2/TRBV6-3	TGTGCCAGCAGCTGGAGCCGACTAGCGAAGGAGACCCAGTACTTC	CASSWSRLAKETQYF
NA	NA	TRBJ1-4	TRBV6-1	TGTGCCAGCAGTCGGTGGGGGGAAACTGCAACTAATGAAAAACTGTTTTTT	CASSRWGETATNEKLFF
TRBD2	NA	TRBJ2-3	TRBV11-2	TGTGCCAGCAGCCCGGGAGCGCTAGCGGCCACGGGAGATACGCAGTATTTT	CASSPGALAATGDTQYF
TRBD1	NA	TRBJ1-4	TRBV7-2	TGTGCCAGCAGCATAGGACAGGGGGGGAGGACTAATGAAAAACTGTTTTTT	CASSIGQGGRTNEKLFF
NA	NA	TRBJ2-1	TRBV7-8	TGTGCCAGCAGTAAAGGGACCAATCTTTACAATGAGCAGTTCTTC	CASSKGTNLYNEQFF
NA	NA	TRBJ1-1	TRBV10-3	TGTGCCATCAGTGACAGGGTGAACACTGAAGCTTTCTTT	CAISDRVNTEAFF
NA	NA	TRBJ1-6	TRBV6-2/TRBV6-3	TGCGCCAGCAGTTACGGACGGCCCAATTCACCCCTCCACTTT	CASSYGRPNSPLHF
TRBD2	NA	TRBJ2-3	TRBV18	TGTGCCAGCTCACCACTCGGCGGGAGAGCCCCAGATACGCAGTATTTT	CASSPLGGRAPDTQYF
NA	few	TRBJ2-1	TRBV28	TGTGCCAGCAGTTTATATGAGCAGTTCTTC	CASSLYEQFF
NA	few	TRBJ1-1	TRBV12-3/TRBV12-4	TGTGCCAGCAGTTTTGGGCTGAACACTGAAGCTTTCTTT	CASSFGLNTEAFF
NA	few	TRBJ2-5	TRBV4-2	TGTGCCAGCAGCCAAGATGGGGGGACCCAGTACTTC	CASSQDGGTQYF
TRBD2	NA	TRBJ2-1	TRBV3-1	TGTGCCAGCAGCCAAGATCGTCTTAGCGGGAGCAATGAGCAGTTCTTC	CASSQDRLSGSNEQFF
TRBD2	NA	TRBJ2-3	TRBV5-1	TGCGCCAGCAGCTCTAAGGTCGGCGGGAGGGCGAACACAGATACGCAGTATTTT	CASSSKVGGRANTDTQYF
TRBD1	NA	TRBJ2-7	TRBV11-2	TGTGCCAGCAGCACAGATCCGGACAGGGGGTGGGCCCCCTTTTACGAGCAGTACTTC	CASSTDPDRGWAPFYEQYF
NA	few	TRBJ2-5	TRBV11-2	TGTGCCAGCAGCGAACTCGGGCAACCTGGGGAGACCCAGTACTTC	CASSELGQPGETQYF
TRBD2	NA	TRBJ2-1	TRBV28	TGTGCCAGCAGTTTAGCGACTAGCGGAAACAATGAGCAGTTCTTC	CASSLATSGNNEQFF
NA	many	TRBJ2-7	TRBV6-5	TGTGCCAGCAGCCGGACAGCGAGCTCCTACGAGCAGTACTTC	CASSRTASSYEQYF
NA	NA	TRBJ1-2	TRBV27	TGTGCCAGCAGTTCCGAAAGAGGGGGGCTTGGGTGCTACACCTTC	CASSSERGGLGCYTF
NA	many	TRBJ1-2	TRBV5-4	TGTGCCAGCAGCTTGAGGGGGGCTGGCTATGGCTACACCTTC	CASSLRGAGYGYTF
NA	NA	TRBJ2-3	TRBV10-3	TGTGCCATCAGTGAGTCCTCGACGGGAGATACGCAGTATTTT	CAISESSTGDTQYF
TRBD2	NA	TRBJ2-7	TRBV29-1	TGCAGCTCGGTGGACAAGGCGGGAGGCAATGAGCAGTACTTC	CSSVDKAGGNEQYF
NA	few	TRBJ2-7	TRBV7-2	TGTGCCAGCGCCCAGACCTCCTACGAGCAGTACTTC	CASAQTSYEQYF
TRBD1	NA	TRBJ2-6	TRBV6-5	TGTGCCAGCACCAAATACAGGGGAAGTGGGGCCAACGTCCTGACTTTC	CASTKYRGSGANVLTF
NA	NA	TRBJ1-5	TRBV20-1	TGCAGTGGGGTAATGGGTAGCAATCAGCCCCAGCATTTT	CSGVMGSNQPQHF
TRBD2	NA	TRBJ2-5	TRBV24-1	TGTGCCACCGGAAGCGGGAGGTTCCAAGAGACCCAGTACTTC	CATGSGRFQETQYF
NA	NA	TRBJ2-7	TRBV10-3	TGTGCCATCAGTGAAGCGGGCAGGGACGAGCAGTACTTC	CAISEAGRDEQYF
NA	many	TRBJ2-1	TRBV11-3	TGTGCCAGCAGCTTAGATCCCCGACGGAACAATGAGCAGTTCTTC	CASSLDPRRNNEQFF
TRBD1	NA	TRBJ2-6	TRBV6-1	TGTGCCAGCAGTCCCAACTTCTCCGGGACAGGGCGTCCCGGGGCCAACGTCCTGACTTTC	CASSPNFSGTGRPGANVLTF
TRBD2	few	TRBJ2-1	TRBV12-3/TRBV12-4	TGTGCCAGCAGTTGGGGAGGGAGGGCGGATGAGCAGTTCTTC	CASSWGGRADEQFF
NA	many	TRBJ2-7	TRBV20-1	TGCAGTGCTAGAGATGGGGGGTCCTACGAGCAGTACTTC	CSARDGGSYEQYF
TRBD2	few	TRBJ2-5	TRBV29-1	TGCAGCGTTGCCCCTGGTAGCGGGAGAGAGACCCAGTACTTC	CSVAPGSGRETQYF
NA	once	TRBJ2-5	TRBV19	TGTGCCAGTACCCAACACCGGGACTCCCAAGAGACCCAGTACTTC	CASTQHRDSQETQYF
TRBD1	NA	TRBJ2-5	TRBV7-2	TGTGCCAGCAACCCCGGGACAGCGTTAAAAGAGACCCAGTACTTC	CASNPGTALKETQYF
NA	NA	TRBJ2-5	TRBV29-1	TGCGGCGTTGGGAGAGTTGGCAATGAGCAGTACTTC	CGVGRVGNEQYF
TRBD1	NA	TRBJ1-6	TRBV9	TGTGCCAGCAGCCGGACAGGGGATCGATCACCCCTCCACTTT	CASSRTGDRSPLHF
NA	many	TRBJ2-3	TRBV20-1	TGCAGTGCTAGACCCCCCAGGAGGGCCCCGGATACGCAGTATTTT	CSARPPRRAPDTQYF
TRBD2	few	TRBJ2-3	TRBV29-1	TGCAGCGTTGCCCGACTAGCGGGAGGGGATACGCAGTATTTT	CSVARLAGGDTQYF